This T cell receptor (beta chain) was recovered during a study of identical twins' blood T cells. Whole-study results and caveats: Shared environment remains a possible cause of twin similarity. Twins shared more top CDR3 clonotypes than unrelated donors did.

Sample barcodes were added at both library ends during cDNA synthesis. One entry per CDR3 protein, called by TCRdb with MiXCR from the 5' RACE reads. The top ten hold more than 5.5% of the sample, which has hundreds of thousands of distinct CDR3 sequences, 28% seen once. This clonotype showed up many times. Its antigen is unidentified. The CDR3 contains 14 residues. V lost 6 bases, J lost 5 bases, and 9 bases stayed unmatched. CDR1 and CDR2 (germline): ENHRY, SYGVKD. Sequencing input: PBMCs. V and J are TRBV10-3 and TRBJ2-7, with TRBD1 identical over 8 bases. The TCR originated in a woman between 18 and 55 years old in good health. The CDR3 DNA sequence: TGTGCCATCAGCGCGGACAGGGAATCCGACGAGCAGTACTTC. Its translation is CAISADRESDEQYF.